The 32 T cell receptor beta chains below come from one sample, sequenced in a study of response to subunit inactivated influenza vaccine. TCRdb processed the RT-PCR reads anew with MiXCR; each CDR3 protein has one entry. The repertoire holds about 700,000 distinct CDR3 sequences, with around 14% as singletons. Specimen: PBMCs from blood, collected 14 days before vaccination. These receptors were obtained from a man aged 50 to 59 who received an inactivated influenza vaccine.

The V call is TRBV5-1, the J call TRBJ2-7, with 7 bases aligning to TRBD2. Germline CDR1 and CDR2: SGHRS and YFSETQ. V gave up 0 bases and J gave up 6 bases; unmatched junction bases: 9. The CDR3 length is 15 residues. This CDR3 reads CASSLEVAGPSEQYF. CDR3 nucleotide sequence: TGCGCCAGCAGCTTGGAAGTAGCGGGTCCAAGCGAGCAGTACTTC.

CDR3 in DNA: TGCGCCAGCAGCTGGGACAGGGGGGCGAACACTGAAGCTTTCTTT. Translating gives CASSWDRGANTEAFF. V and J are TRBV4-3 and TRBJ1-1; TRBD1 agrees at 11 bases. J gave up 1 base and V 5 bases, and 3 bases lay outside the gene matches. The CDR3 has 15 amino acids. Germline V CDR1 and CDR2: LGHNA, YSLEER.

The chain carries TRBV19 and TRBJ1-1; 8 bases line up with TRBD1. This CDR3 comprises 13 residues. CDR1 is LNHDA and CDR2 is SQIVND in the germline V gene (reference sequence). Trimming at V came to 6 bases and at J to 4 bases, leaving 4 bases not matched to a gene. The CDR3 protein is CASSRGLRTEAFF. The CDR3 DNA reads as TGTGCCAGTAGCAGGGGGCTCCGCACTGAAGCTTTCTTT.

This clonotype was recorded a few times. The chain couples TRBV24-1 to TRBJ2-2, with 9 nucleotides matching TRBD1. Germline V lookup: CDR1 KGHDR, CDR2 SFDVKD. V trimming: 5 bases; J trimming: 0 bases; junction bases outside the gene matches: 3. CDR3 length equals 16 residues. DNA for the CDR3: TGTGCCACCAGTGGGGACAGGGCCGCGAACACCGGGGAGCTGTTTTTT. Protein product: CATSGDRAANTGELFF.

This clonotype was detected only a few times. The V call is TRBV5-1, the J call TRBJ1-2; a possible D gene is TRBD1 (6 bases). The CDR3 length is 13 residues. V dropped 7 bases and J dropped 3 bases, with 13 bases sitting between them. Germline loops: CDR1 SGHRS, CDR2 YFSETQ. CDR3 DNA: TGCGCCAGCGACAGGAACGGGGACTATGGCTACACCTTC. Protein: CASDRNGDYGYTF.

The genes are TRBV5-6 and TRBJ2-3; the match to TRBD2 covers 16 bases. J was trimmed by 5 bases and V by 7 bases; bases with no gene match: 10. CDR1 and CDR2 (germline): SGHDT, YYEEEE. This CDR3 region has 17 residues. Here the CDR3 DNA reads TGTGCCAGCTCGGGACTAGCGGGGGGGCCTTTGCAAGATACGCAGTATTTT. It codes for CASSGLAGGPLQDTQYF.

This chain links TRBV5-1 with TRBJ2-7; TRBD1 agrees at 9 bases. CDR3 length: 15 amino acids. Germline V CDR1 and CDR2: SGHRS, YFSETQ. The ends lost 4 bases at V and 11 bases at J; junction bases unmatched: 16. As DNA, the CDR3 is TGCGCCAGCAGCACAAACGCAGGACAGGGGTATTTGGAGTACTTC. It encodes CASSTNAGQGYLEYF.

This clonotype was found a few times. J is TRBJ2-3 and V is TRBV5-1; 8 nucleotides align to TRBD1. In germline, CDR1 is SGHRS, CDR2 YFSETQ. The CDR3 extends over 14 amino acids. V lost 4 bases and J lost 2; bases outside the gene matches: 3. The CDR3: CASSPGQDTDTQYF. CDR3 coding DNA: TGCGCCAGCAGCCCGGGACAGGACACAGATACGCAGTATTTT.

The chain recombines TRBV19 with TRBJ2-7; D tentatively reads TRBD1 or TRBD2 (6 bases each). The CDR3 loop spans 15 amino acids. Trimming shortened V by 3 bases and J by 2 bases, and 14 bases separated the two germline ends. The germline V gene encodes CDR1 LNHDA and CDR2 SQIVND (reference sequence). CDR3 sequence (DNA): TGTGCCAGTAGTATCGGGGGCACTAGGACCTACGAGCAGTACTTC. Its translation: CASSIGGTRTYEQYF.

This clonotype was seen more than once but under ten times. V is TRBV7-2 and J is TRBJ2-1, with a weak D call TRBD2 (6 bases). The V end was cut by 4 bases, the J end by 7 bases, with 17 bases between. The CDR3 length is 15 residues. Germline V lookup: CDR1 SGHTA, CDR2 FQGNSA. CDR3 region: CASSSPLGGWNEQFF. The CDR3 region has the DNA TGTGCCAGCAGCTCCCCGCTTGGAGGGTGGAATGAGCAGTTCTTC.

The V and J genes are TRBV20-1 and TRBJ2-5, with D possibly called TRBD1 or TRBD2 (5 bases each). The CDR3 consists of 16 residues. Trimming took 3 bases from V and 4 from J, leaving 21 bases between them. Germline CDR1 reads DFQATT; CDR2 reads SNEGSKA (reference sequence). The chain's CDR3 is CSASPTAGLGGETQYF. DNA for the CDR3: TGCAGTGCTAGCCCCACGGCGGGCCTTGGGGGAGAGACCCAGTACTTC.

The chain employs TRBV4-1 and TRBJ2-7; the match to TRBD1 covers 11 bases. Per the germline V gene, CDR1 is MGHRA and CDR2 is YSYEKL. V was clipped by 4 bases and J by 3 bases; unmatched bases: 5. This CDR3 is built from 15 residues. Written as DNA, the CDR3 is TGCGCCAGCAGCCCAACGGGACAGGGGGTCTACGAGCAGTACTTC. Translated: CASSPTGQGVYEQYF.

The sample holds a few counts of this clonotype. This chain's CDR3 is CASSPSLATEAFF. In DNA, the CDR3 is TGTGCCAGCAGCCCTAGCCTGGCCACTGAAGCTTTCTTT. This sequence joins TRBV3-1 and TRBJ1-1; the D is unclear. The CDR3 is 13 residues long. Trimming left V 4 bases short and J 4 bases short, with 10 bases between. CDR1 LGHDT and CDR2 YNNKEL come from the germline V gene (reference sequence).

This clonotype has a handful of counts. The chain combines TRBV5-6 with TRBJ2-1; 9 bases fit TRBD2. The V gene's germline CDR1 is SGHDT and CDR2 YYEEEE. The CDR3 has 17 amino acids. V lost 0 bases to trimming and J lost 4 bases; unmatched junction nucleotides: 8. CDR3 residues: CASSLEETSGGYNEQFF. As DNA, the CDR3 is TGTGCCAGCAGCTTGGAAGAGACTAGCGGAGGATACAATGAGCAGTTCTTC.

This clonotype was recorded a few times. The CDR3 loop reads CATSDFSLAGGDTQYF. The CDR3 nucleotides are TGTGCCACCAGTGATTTTAGCCTAGCGGGGGGAGATACGCAGTATTTT. This chain links TRBV24-1 with TRBJ2-3; 11 nucleotides line up with TRBD2. This CDR3 has 16 residues. J lost 5 bases, V lost 1 base, and 4 bases had no gene match. CDR1 and CDR2 from the germline V gene are KGHDR and SFDVKD.

The CDR3, as DNA: TGTGCCAGCAGCATTACTAGCCACCATGAGCAGTTCTTC. It is translated as CASSITSHHEQFF. This chain joins TRBV11-3 and TRBJ2-1, with D maybe TRBD2 (6 bases). The CDR3 runs to 13 residues. V was shortened by 5 bases and J by 8 bases, with 13 bases between the two germline ends. Germline V gene data show CDR1 as SGHNT and CDR2 as YENEEA. The full variable domain, with the rest looked up from reference TRBV11-3 and TRBJ2-1, is EAGVVQSPRYKIIEKKQPVAFWCNPISGHNTLYWYLQNLGQGPELLIRYENEEAVDDSQLPKDRFSAERLKGVDSTLKIQPAELGDSAVYLCASSITSHHEQFFGPGTRLTVL.

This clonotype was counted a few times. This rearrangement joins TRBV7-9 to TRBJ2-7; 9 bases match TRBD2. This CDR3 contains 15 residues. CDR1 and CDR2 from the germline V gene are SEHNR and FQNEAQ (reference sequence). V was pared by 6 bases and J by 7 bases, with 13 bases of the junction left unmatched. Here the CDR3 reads CASSKLAGVQGEQYF. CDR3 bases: TGTGCCAGCAGTAAACTAGCGGGTGTACAAGGGGAGCAGTACTTC.

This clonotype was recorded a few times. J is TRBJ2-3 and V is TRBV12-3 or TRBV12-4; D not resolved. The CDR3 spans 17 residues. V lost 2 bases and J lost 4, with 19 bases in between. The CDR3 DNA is TGTGCCAGCAGTTTATCAGTCGGTAGTGGGTGGGCAGATACGCAGTATTTT. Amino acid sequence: CASSLSVGSGWADTQYF.

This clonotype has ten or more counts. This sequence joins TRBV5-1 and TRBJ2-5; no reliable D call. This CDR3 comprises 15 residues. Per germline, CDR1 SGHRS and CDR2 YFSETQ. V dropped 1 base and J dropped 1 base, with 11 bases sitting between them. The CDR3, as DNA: TGCGCCAGCAGCTTGAGGTCCCCAACCCAAGAGACCCAGTACTTC. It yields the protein CASSLRSPTQETQYF.

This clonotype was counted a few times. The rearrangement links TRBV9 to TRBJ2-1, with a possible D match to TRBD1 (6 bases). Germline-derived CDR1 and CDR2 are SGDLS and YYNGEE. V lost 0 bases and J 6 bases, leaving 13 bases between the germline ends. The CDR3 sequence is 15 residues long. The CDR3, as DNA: TGTGCCAGCAGCGTAGAGGTAGGGGGTGGCAATGAGCAGTTCTTC. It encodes CASSVEVGGGNEQFF.

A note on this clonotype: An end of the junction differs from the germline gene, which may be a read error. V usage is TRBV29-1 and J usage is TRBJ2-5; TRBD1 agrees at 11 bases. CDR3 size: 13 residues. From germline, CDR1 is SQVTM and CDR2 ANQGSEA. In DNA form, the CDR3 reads TGCAGCGTGTCCCGGGACAGGGGGGAGAACCAGTACTTC. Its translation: CSVSRDRGENQYF. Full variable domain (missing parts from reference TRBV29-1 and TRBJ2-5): SAVISQKPSRDICQRGTSLTIQCQVDSQVTMMFWYRQQPGQSLTLIATANQGSEATYESGFVIDKFPISRPNLTFSTLTVSNMSPEDSSIYLCSVSRDRGENQYFGPGTRLLVL.

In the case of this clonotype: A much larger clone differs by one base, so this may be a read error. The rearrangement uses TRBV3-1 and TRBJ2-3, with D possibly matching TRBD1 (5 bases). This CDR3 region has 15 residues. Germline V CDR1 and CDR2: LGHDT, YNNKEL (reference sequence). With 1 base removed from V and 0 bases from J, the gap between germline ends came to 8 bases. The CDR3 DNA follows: TGTGCCAGCAGCCAAGGGGGCTTTAGCACAGATACGCAGTATTTT. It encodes CASSQGGFSTDTQYF.

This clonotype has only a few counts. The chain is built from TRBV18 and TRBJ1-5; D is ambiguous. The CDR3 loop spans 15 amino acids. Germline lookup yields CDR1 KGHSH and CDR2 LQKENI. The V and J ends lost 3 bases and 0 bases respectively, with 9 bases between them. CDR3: CASSPLEGSNQPQHF. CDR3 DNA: TGTGCCAGCTCACCTCTGGAGGGTAGCAATCAGCCCCAGCATTTT.

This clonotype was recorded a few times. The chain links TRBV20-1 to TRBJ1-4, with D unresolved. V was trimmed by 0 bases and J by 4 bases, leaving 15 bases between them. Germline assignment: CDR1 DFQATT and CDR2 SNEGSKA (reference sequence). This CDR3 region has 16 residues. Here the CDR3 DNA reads TGCAGTGCTAGAGACGTGGACCGCCCGTATAATGAAAAACTGTTTTTT. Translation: CSARDVDRPYNEKLFF.

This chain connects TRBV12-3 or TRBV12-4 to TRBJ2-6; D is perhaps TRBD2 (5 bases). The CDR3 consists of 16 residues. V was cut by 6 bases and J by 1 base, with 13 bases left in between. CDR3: CASSKDRRSGANVLTF. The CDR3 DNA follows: TGTGCCAGCAGCAAGGATCGGAGGTCTGGGGCCAACGTCCTGACTTTC.

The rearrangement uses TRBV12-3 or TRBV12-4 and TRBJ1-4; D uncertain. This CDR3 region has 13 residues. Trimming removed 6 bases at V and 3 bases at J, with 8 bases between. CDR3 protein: CASRLPPNEKLFF. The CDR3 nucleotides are TGTGCCAGCAGACTTCCACCTAATGAAAAACTGTTTTTT.

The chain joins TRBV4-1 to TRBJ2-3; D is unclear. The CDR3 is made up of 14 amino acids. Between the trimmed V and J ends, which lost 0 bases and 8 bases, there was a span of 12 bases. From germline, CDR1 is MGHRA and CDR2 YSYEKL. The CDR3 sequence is CASSQEWGGGTQYF. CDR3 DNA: TGCGCCAGCAGCCAAGAATGGGGTGGCGGTACGCAGTATTTT.

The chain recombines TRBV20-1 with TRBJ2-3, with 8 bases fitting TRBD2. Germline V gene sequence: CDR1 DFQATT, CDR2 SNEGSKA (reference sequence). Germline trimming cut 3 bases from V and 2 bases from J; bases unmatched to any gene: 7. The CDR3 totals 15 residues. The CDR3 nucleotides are TGCAGTGCTAGGTTGGCTAGCGGGTACACAGATACGCAGTATTTT. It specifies CSARLASGYTDTQYF.

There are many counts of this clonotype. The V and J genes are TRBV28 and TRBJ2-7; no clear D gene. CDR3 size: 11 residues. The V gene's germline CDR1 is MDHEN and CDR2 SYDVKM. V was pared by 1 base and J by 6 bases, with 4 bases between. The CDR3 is CASSLSAEQYF. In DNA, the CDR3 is TGTGCCAGCAGTTTATCGGCCGAGCAGTACTTC. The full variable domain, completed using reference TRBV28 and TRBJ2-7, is DVKVTQSSRYLVKRTGEKVFLECVQDMDHENMFWYRQDPGLGLRLIYFSYDVKMKEKGDIPEGYSVSREKKERFSLILESASTNQTSMYLCASSLSAEQYFGPGTRLTVT.

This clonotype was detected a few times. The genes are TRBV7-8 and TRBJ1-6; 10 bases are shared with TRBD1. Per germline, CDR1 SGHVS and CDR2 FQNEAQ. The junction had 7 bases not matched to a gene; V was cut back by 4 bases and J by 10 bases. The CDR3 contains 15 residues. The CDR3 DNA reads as TGTGCCAGCAGCTACTACCGGGACAGGGGATCACCCCTCCACTTT. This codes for CASSYYRDRGSPLHF.

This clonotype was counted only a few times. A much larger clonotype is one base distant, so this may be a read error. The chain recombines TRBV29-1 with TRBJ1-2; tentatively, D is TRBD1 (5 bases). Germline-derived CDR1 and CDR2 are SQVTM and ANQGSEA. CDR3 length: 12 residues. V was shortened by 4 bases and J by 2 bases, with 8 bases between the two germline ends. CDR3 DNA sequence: TGCAGCGTTGGGGACGGGAACTATGGCTACACCTTC. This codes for CSVGDGNYGYTF.

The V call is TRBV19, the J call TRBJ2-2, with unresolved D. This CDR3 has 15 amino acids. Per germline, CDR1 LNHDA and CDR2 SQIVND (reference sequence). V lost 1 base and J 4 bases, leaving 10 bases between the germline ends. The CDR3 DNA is TGTGCCAGTAGTATAGCTCCCAGGTCCACCGGGGAGCTGTTTTTT. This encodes CASSIAPRSTGELFF.